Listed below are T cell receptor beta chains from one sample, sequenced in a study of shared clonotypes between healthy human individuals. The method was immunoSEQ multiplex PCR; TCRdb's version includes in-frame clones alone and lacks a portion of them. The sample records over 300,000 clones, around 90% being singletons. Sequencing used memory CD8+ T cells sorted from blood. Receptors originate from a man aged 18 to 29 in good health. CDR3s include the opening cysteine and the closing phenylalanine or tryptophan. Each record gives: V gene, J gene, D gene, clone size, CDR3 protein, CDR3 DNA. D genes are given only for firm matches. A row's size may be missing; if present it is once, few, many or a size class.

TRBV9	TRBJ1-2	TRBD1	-	CASSDLPMSDRGNPLYGYTF	TGTGCCAGCAGCGATCTTCCGATGTCGGACAGGGGAAATCCCCTCTATGGCTACACCTTC
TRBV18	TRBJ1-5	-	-	CASSQSAFNQPQHF	TGTGCCAGCTCACAATCAGCCTTCAATCAGCCCCAGCATTTT
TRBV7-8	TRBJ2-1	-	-	CASSFPLPFYNEQFF	TGTGCCAGCAGCTTTCCCTTGCCCTTCTACAATGAGCAGTTCTTC
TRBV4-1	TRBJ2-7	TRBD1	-	CASSRGTAYTYEQYF	TGCGCCAGCAGCCGTGGGACAGCTTATACCTACGAGCAGTACTTC
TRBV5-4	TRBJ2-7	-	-	CASSLGRDYEQYF	TGTGCCAGCAGCTTGGGCAGGGATTACGAGCAGTACTTC
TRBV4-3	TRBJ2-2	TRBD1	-	CASSPQRDRNTGELFF	TGCGCCAGCAGCCCTCAAAGGGACAGGAACACCGGGGAGCTGTTTTTT
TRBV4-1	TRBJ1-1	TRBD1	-	CASSQEGTGNTEAFF	TGCGCCAGCAGCCAAGAGGGGACAGGGAACACTGAAGCTTTCTTT
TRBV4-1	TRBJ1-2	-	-	CASSRRVGTPVYGYTF	TGCGCCAGCAGCAGGAGGGTCGGGACACCGGTCTATGGCTACACCTTC
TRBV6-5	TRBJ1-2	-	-	CASSYRPNYGYTF	TGTGCCAGCAGTTACAGGCCGAACTATGGCTACACCTTC
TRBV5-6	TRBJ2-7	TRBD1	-	CASSGDRSYEQYF	TGTGCCAGCAGCGGGGACAGATCCTACGAGCAGTACTTC
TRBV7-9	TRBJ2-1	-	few	CASSLAERGNEQFF	TGTGCCAGCAGCTTAGCAGAAAGGGGCAATGAGCAGTTCTTC
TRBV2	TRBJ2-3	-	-	CARDVNTDTQYF	TGTGCCCGAGACGTAAACACAGATACGCAGTATTTT
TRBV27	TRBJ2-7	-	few	CASSLRQFSSYEQYF	TGTGCCAGCAGTTTGCGACAGTTCAGCTCCTACGAGCAGTACTTC
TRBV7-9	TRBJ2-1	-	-	CASSLEGMNEQFF	TGTGCCAGCAGCTTAGAGGGTATGAATGAGCAGTTCTTC
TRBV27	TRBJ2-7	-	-	CASSLEGLTYEQYF	TGTGCCAGCAGTTTAGAGGGTCTTACCTACGAGCAGTACTTC
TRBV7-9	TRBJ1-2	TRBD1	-	CASSYDRVDYGYTF	TGTGCCAGCAGCTACGACAGGGTTGACTATGGCTACACCTTC
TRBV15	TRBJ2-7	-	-	CATSSGSHEQYF	TGTGCCACCAGCTCAGGGTCCCACGAGCAGTACTTC
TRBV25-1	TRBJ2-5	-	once	CASGRDETGETQYF	TGTGCCAGCGGACGGGACGAGACGGGAGAGACCCAGTACTTC
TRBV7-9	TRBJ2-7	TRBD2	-	CASSLLAGGPLDEQYF	TGTGCCAGCAGCTTATTAGCGGGAGGGCCTTTGGACGAGCAGTACTTC
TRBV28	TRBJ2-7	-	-	CASSLDDSVSYEQYF	TGTGCCAGCAGTTTGGACGACAGCGTCTCCTACGAGCAGTACTTC
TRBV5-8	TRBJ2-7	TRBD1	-	CASSYRQGATYEQYF	TGTGCCAGCAGCTATAGACAGGGGGCCACCTACGAGCAGTACTTC
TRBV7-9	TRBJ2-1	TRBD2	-	CASSLSGSPYNEQFF	TGTGCCAGCAGCCTTAGCGGGAGTCCCTACAATGAGCAGTTCTTC
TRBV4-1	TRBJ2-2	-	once	CASSHPGQNTGELFF	TGCGCCAGCAGCCATCCGGGACAGAACACCGGGGAGCTGTTTTTT
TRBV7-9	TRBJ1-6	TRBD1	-	CASSLEGQGATYNSPLHF	TGTGCCAGCAGCTTAGAGGGGCAGGGGGCGACCTATAATTCACCCCTCCACTTT
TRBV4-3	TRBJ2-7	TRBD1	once	CASSRRQGPIYEQYF	TGCGCCAGCAGCCGACGACAGGGTCCTATCTACGAGCAGTACTTC
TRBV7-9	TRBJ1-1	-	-	CASSLAVGTEAFF	TGTGCCAGCAGCTTAGCGGTAGGAACTGAAGCTTTCTTT
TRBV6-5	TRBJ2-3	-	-	CASSYGGGLTDTQYF	TGTGCCAGCAGTTACGGGGGGGGCCTCACAGATACGCAGTATTTT
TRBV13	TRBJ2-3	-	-	CASSLWNLGDTQYF	TGTGCCAGCAGCCTCTGGAACTTAGGAGATACGCAGTATTTT
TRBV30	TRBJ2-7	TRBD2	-	CAWNSGTYEQYF	TGTGCCTGGAATAGCGGGACCTACGAGCAGTACTTC
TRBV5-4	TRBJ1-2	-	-	CASSLGGTDYGYTF	TGTGCCAGCAGCTTGGGGGGGACCGACTATGGCTACACCTTC
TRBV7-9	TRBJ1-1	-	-	CASSFRLRRLNTEAFF	TGTGCCAGCAGCTTTCGTTTACGACGGTTGAACACTGAAGCTTTCTTT
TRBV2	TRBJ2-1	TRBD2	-	CASSRTSVAYNEQFF	TGTGCCAGCAGCCGGACTAGCGTGGCCTACAATGAGCAGTTCTTC
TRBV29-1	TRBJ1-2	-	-	CSVEVSRGYGYTF	TGCAGCGTTGAAGTTAGCAGGGGCTATGGCTACACCTTC
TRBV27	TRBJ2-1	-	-	CASRVMIEGYNEQFF	TGTGCCAGCAGGGTAATGATTGAGGGCTACAATGAGCAGTTCTTC
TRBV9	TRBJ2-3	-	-	CASSVVSSTDTQYF	TGTGCCAGCAGCGTAGTTTCCAGCACAGATACGCAGTATTTT
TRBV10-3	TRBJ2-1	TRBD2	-	CAPTGVTSGRHRRFF	TGTGCACCCACCGGTGTTACTAGCGGGAGGCATCGGCGGTTCTTC